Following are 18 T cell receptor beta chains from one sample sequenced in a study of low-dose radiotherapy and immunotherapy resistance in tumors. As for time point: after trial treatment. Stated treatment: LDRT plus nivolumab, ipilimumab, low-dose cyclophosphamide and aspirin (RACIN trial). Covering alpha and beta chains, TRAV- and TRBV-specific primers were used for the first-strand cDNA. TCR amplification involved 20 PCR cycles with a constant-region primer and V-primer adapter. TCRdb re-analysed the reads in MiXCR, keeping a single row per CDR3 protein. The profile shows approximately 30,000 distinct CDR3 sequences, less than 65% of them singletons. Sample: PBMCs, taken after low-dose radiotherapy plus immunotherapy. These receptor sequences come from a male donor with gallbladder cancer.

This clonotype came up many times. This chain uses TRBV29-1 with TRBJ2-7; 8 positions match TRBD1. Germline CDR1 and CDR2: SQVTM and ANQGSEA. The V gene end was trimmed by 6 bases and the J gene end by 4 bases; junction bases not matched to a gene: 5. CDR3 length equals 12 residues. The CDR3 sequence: CSVADREYEQYF. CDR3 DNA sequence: TGCAGCGTCGCGGACAGGGAATACGAGCAGTACTTC.

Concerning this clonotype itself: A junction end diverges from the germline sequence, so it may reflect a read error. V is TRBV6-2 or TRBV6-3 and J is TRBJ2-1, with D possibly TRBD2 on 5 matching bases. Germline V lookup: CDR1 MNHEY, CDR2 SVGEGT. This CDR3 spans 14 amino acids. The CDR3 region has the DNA TGTGCCTGCAGTTACGGTGGGAGCCCCTACGAGCAGTTCTTC. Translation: CACSYGGSPYEQFF.

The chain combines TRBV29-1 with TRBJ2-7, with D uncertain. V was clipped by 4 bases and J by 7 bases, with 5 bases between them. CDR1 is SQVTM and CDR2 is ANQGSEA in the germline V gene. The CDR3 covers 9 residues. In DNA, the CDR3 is TGCAGCGTTGTAGTTGAGCAGTACTTC. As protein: CSVVVEQYF.

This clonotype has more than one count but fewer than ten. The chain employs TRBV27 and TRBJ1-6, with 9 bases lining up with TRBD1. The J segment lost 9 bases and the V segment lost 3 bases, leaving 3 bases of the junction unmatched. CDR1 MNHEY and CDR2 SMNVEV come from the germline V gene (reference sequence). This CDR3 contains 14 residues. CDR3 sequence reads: CASSLGQGFSPLHF. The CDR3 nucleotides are TGTGCCAGCAGTTTGGGACAGGGATTTTCACCCCTCCACTTT.

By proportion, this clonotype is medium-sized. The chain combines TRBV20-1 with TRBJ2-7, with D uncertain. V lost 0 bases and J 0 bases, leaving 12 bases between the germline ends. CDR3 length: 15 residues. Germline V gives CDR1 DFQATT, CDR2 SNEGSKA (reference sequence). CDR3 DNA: TGCAGTGCTAGAGATCATCCGGTGAGCTCCTACGAGCAGTACTTC. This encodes CSARDHPVSSYEQYF.

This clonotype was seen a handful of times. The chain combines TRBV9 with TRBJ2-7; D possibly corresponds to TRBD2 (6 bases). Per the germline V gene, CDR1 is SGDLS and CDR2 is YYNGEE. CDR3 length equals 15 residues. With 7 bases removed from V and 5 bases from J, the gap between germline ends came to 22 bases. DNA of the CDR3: TGTGCCAGCTCCGCGACTAGTGGCGTTTTTAACGAGCAGTACTTC. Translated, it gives CASSATSGVFNEQYF. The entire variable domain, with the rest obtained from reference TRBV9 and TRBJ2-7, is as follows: DSGVTQTPKHLITATGQRVTLRCSPRSGDLSVYWYQQSLDQGLQFLIQYYNGEERAKGNILERFSAQQFPDLHSELNLSSLELGDSALYFCASSATSGVFNEQYFGPGTRLTVT.

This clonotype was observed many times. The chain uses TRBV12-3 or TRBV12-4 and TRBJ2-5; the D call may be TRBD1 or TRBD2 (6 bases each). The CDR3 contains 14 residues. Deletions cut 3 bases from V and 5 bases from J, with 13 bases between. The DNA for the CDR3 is TGTGCCAGCAGTTTGTTGGGGGGCGGGGAGACCCAGTACTTC. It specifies CASSLLGGGETQYF.

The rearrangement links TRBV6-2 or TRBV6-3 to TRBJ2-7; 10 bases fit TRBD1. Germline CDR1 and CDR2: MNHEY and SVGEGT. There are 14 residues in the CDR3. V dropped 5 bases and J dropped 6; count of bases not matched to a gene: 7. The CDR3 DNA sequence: TGTGCCAGCAGTCCCGACAGGGGGCCCGTCGAGCAGTACTTC. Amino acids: CASSPDRGPVEQYF.

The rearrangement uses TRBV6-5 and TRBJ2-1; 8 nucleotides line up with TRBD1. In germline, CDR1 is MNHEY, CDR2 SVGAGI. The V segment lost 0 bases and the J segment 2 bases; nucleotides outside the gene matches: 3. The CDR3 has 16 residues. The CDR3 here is CASSYSGTGAYNEQFF. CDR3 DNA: TGTGCCAGCAGTTACTCCGGGACAGGCGCCTACAATGAGCAGTTCTTC.

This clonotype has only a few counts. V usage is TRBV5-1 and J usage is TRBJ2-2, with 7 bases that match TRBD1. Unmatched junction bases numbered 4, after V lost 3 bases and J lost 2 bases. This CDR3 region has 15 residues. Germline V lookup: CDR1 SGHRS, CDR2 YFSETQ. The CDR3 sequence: CASSSDRVNTGELFF. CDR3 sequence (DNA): TGCGCCAGCAGCTCCGACAGGGTTAACACCGGGGAGCTGTTTTTT.

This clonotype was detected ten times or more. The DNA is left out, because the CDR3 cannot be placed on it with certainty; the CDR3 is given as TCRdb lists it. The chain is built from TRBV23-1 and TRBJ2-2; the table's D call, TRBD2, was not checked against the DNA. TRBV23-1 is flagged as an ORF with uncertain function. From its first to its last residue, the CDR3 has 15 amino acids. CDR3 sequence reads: CAIRNGLPAPGSCFF.

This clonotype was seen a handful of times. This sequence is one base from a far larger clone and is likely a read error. The CDR3 sequence: CASSSDLNNEQYF. CDR3 DNA: TGTGCCAGCAGTAGCGACTTAAACAATGAGCAGTACTTC. This chain uses TRBV6-1 with TRBJ2-7; D unresolved. The CDR3 is made up of 13 amino acids. Germline V lookup: CDR1 MNHNS, CDR2 SASEGT. Trimming pared 5 bases from V and 7 bases from J, leaving 15 bases between.

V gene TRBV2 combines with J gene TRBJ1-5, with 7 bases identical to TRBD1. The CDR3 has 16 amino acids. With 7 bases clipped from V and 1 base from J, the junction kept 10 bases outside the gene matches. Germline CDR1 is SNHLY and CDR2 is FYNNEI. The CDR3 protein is CASKPTGSGSNQPQHF. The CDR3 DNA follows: TGTGCCAGCAAACCGACAGGGTCGGGGAGCAATCAGCCCCAGCATTTT.

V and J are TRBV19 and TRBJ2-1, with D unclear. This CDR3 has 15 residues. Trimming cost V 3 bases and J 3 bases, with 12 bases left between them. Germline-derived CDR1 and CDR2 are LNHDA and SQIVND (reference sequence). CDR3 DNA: TGTGCCAGTAGTATTGTACCTAGAAGCTACAATGAGCAGTTCTTC. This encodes CASSIVPRSYNEQFF.

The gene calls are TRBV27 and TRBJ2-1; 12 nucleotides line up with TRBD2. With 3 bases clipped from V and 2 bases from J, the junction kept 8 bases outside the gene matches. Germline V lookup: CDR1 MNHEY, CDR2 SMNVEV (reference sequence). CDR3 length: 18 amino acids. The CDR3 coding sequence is TGTGCCAGCAGTTTCCGACTAGCGGGAGACGGAACCTACAATGAGCAGTTCTTC. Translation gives CASSFRLAGDGTYNEQFF.

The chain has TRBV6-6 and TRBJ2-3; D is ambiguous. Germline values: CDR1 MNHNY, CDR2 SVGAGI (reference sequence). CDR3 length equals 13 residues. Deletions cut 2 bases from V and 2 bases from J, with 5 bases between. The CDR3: CASSYTDTDTQYF. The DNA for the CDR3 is TGTGCCAGCAGTTACACAGACACAGATACGCAGTATTTT.

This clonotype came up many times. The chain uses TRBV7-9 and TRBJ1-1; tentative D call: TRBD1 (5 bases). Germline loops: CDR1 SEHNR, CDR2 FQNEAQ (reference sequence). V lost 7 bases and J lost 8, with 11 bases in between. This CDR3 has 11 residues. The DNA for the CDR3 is TGTGCCAGCACCGGGGGACTGGAAGCTTTCTTT. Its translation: CASTGGLEAFF.

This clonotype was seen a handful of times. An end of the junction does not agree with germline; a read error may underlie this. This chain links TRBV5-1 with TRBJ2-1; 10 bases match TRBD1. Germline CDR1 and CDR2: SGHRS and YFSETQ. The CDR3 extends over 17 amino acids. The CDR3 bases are TGTGCCAGCAGCTCATCCCTGGGACAGGGGATTTACAATGAGCAGTTCTTC. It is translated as CASSSSLGQGIYNEQFF. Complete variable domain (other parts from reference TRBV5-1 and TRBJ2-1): KAGVTQTPRYLIKTRGQQVTLSCSPISGHRSVSWYQQTPGQGLQFLFEYFSETQRNKGNFPGRFSGRQFSNSRSEMNVSTLELGDSALYLCASSSSLGQGIYNEQFFGPGTRLTVL.